This TCR beta chain was identified in a study of blood T cell repertoires in COVID-19. Source study methods: Estimated nucleated cell counts came from reference gene primer amplification. Method: immunoSEQ multiplex PCR; TCRdb's copy keeps in-frame clones and lacks some. V and J calls and clone size are given by that table; D and trimming were obtained from the DNA. The data show 45,000 to 55,000 clones, more than 65% seen once. Deletions cut 2 bases from V and 4 bases from J, with 8 bases between. The CDR3 extends over 13 amino acids. Per the germline V gene, CDR1 is WSHSY and CDR2 is SAAADI. Sequencing was done on a sample of peripheral blood. The sequence derives from a woman in her 70s with acute or convalescent COVID-19. The chain uses TRBV10-2 and TRBJ1-2; D call uncertain. In DNA form, the CDR3 reads TGCGCCAGCAGTGAGCCGGCAGGCTATGGCTACACCTTC. Encoded protein: CASSEPAGYGYTF.